This is a list of T cell receptor beta chains from one sample in a study of blood T cells in healthy people across ages. TCRdb re-called the 5' RACE reads with MiXCR, one entry per CDR3 protein. The data contain hundreds of thousands of distinct CDR3 sequences, about 53% of them singletons. Input material: blood. The receptors stem from a man aged 55 to 70 in good health. Both conserved end residues are part of each CDR3. The D gene is left open where the match is weak. Clone size appears in some rows only: once, few, many, or a class for an expanded clone.

D gene | J gene | clone size | V gene | CDR3 protein | CDR3 DNA
. | TRBJ2-5 | . | TRBV5-1 | CASSLDAAETQYF | TGCGCCAGCAGCTTGGACGCTGCAGAGACCCAGTACTTC
TRBD1 | TRBJ2-5 | . | TRBV15 | CATSPRQGWETQYF | TGTGCCACCAGCCCACGACAGGGATGGGAGACCCAGTACTTC
. | TRBJ2-5 | once | TRBV2 | CVSSATSSAETQYF | TGTGTCAGCAGTGCGACTAGTAGCGCCGAGACCCAGTACTTC
. | TRBJ2-5 | . | TRBV19 | CASSIARGETQYF | TGTGCCAGTAGTATAGCCAGGGGAGAGACCCAGTACTTC
TRBD2 | TRBJ2-1 | . | TRBV5-1 | CASNPAGESYNEQFF | TGCGCCAGCAACCCAGCGGGGGAATCTTACAATGAGCAGTTCTTC
TRBD1 | TRBJ2-5 | . | TRBV18 | CASSPTTGGKETQYF | TGTGCCAGCTCACCAACTACAGGGGGCAAGGAGACCCAGTACTTC
. | TRBJ2-3 | . | TRBV20-1 | CSAPRGSTDTQYF | TGCAGTGCTCCCCGGGGAAGCACAGATACGCAGTATTTT
. | TRBJ1-5 | . | TRBV6-5 | CASSYSRDGVWPQHF | TGTGCCAGCAGTTACTCCCGGGACGGTGTTTGGCCCCAGCATTTT
. | TRBJ2-2 | . | TRBV3-1 | CATLGDSRGKTGELFF | TGTGCCACGCTTGGTGATAGTAGGGGGAAAACCGGGGAGCTGTTTTTT
TRBD2 | TRBJ2-3 | few | TRBV10-3 | CAISGKAGSSQADTQYF | TGTGCCATCAGTGGGAAAGCGGGGTCATCCCAGGCAGATACGCAGTATTTT
. | TRBJ2-5 | few | TRBV29-1 | CSVEIGAKGTQYF | TGCAGCGTTGAAATCGGGGCCAAGGGGACCCAGTACTTC
TRBD2 | TRBJ2-1 | . | TRBV18 | CASRPSGGDNEQFF | TGTGCCAGCCGACCTAGCGGGGGGGACAATGAGCAGTTCTTC
TRBD1 | TRBJ2-5 | . | TRBV27 | CASSSITGGPQETQYF | TGTGCCAGCAGTTCAATAACAGGGGGCCCACAAGAGACCCAGTACTTC
. | TRBJ1-2 | . | TRBV5-1 | CASSPEGGRNNGYTF | TGCGCCAGCAGCCCGGAAGGGGGACGGAACAATGGCTACACCTTC
TRBD1 | TRBJ1-2 | . | TRBV12-3/TRBV12-4 | CASSSQGQGIYGYTF | TGTGCCAGCAGTTCCCAGGGACAGGGAATCTATGGCTACACCTTC
. | TRBJ1-1 | once | TRBV7-2 | CASSSISLNTEAFF | TGTGCCAGCAGCTCCATTAGCCTGAACACTGAAGCTTTCTTT
. | TRBJ2-1 | many | TRBV2 | CASSEAASHYNEQFF | TGTGCCAGCAGTGAAGCGGCCAGCCACTACAATGAGCAGTTCTTC
. | TRBJ2-1 | . | TRBV29-1 | CSVEDLLGGYNEQFF | TGCAGCGTTGAAGATCTCCTGGGAGGCTACAATGAGCAGTTCTTC
TRBD1 | TRBJ2-7 | . | TRBV5-4 | CASSLRSQGASGEQYF | TGTGCCAGCAGCTTGAGGAGTCAGGGGGCCTCCGGCGAGCAGTACTTC
. | TRBJ2-7 | . | TRBV28 | CASSSPDYGPYEQYF | TGTGCCAGCAGTTCCCCGGACTATGGGCCCTACGAGCAGTACTTC
. | TRBJ2-1 | few | TRBV10-3 | CAISEEPSNEQFF | TGTGCCATCAGTGAGGAACCATCCAATGAGCAGTTCTTC
TRBD2 | TRBJ2-1 | few | TRBV5-1 | CASSLEAAGGPREQFF | TGCGCCAGCAGCTTGGAGGCAGCGGGGGGGCCAAGGGAGCAGTTCTTC
TRBD1 | TRBJ1-1 | . | TRBV27 | CASSFRQGGGTEAFF | TGTGCCAGCAGTTTTCGACAGGGGGGAGGTACTGAAGCTTTCTTT
. | TRBJ1-1 | . | TRBV12-5 | CASALGLDGHTEAFF | TGTGCTAGTGCTCTTGGACTCGATGGGCACACTGAAGCTTTCTTT
. | TRBJ2-1 | . | TRBV5-1 | CASSPRSSSSDNEQFF | TGCGCCAGCAGCCCCAGGTCTAGCAGCTCAGACAATGAGCAGTTCTTC
. | TRBJ1-1 | once | TRBV3-1 | CASSQGAVTEAFF | TGTGCCAGCAGCCAGGGGGCGGTCACTGAAGCTTTCTTT
. | TRBJ2-1 | few | TRBV5-1 | CASSSSQGWIGEQFF | TGCGCCAGCAGCTCCTCACAGGGATGGATTGGTGAGCAGTTCTTC
. | TRBJ2-7 | . | TRBV20-1 | CSASPRSYYEQYF | TGCAGTGCTAGCCCCAGATCATACTACGAGCAGTACTTC
. | TRBJ2-1 | . | TRBV18 | CASSSEVEQFF | TGTGCCAGCTCATCTGAGGTTGAGCAGTTCTTC
. | TRBJ2-2 | . | TRBV7-7 | CASSPEAGELFF | TGTGCCAGCAGCCCTGAGGCCGGGGAGCTGTTTTTT
. | TRBJ1-2 | few | TRBV20-1 | CSARLPTGSGYGYTF | TGCAGTGCCAGGCTCCCCACAGGGTCGGGCTATGGCTACACCTTC
. | TRBJ1-2 | . | TRBV29-1 | CSVAEGGDVGYTF | TGCAGCGTTGCTGAGGGAGGGGATGTTGGCTACACCTTC
TRBD1 | TRBJ2-5 | few | TRBV29-1 | CSARGQVGLTQYF | TGCAGCGCCAGAGGACAGGTGGGGCTAACCCAGTACTTC
. | TRBJ1-2 | . | TRBV6-5 | CASRPTQGPGGGYTF | TGTGCCAGCAGGCCAACGCAGGGGCCCGGGGGAGGCTACACCTTC
. | TRBJ2-5 | . | TRBV20-1 | CSALVAGSQETQYF | TGCAGTGCCCTAGTGGCAGGGTCGCAAGAGACCCAGTACTTC
. | TRBJ1-1 | . | TRBV5-1 | CASRRTPFMNTEAFF | TGCGCCAGCCGCCGCACCCCCTTCATGAACACTGAAGCTTTCTTT
TRBD1 | TRBJ2-1 | . | TRBV11-2 | CASSLVRTGNEQFF | TGTGCCAGCAGCTTAGTTCGGACAGGCAATGAGCAGTTCTTC
. | TRBJ2-6 | . | TRBV9 | CASSVEPTGANVLTF | TGTGCCAGCAGCGTAGAACCTACCGGGGCCAACGTCCTGACTTTC
TRBD1 | TRBJ1-2 | few | TRBV27 | CASRLGQGYGYTF | TGTGCCAGCAGGTTGGGACAGGGGTATGGCTACACCTTC
TRBD2 | TRBJ2-6 | . | TRBV3-1 | CASSQVTSGGRASGANVLTF | TGTGCCAGCAGCCAAGTTACTAGCGGGGGACGCGCCTCTGGGGCCAACGTCCTGACTTTC
TRBD1 | TRBJ1-2 | . | TRBV20-1 | CSAPPGTGDINYGYTF | TGCAGTGCTCCACCCGGGACAGGGGATATTAACTATGGCTACACCTTC
. | TRBJ2-2 | few | TRBV5-1 | CASSPTGNTGELFF | TGTGCCAGCAGCCCAACAGGGAACACCGGGGAGCTGTTTTTT
TRBD1 | TRBJ1-1 | . | TRBV10-3 | CAITGTGGSTEAFF | TGTGCCATCACCGGGACAGGGGGAAGCACTGAAGCTTTCTTT
. | TRBJ2-5 | few | TRBV7-2 | CASSLGLRADTQYF | TGTGCCAGCAGCTTGGGTCTCCGGGCCGACACCCAGTACTTC
TRBD1 | TRBJ2-1 | . | TRBV5-1 | CASSLGRDRAGALNEQFF | TGCGCCAGCAGCTTGGGCAGGGACAGGGCTGGGGCTCTCAATGAGCAGTTCTTC
. | TRBJ2-7 | . | TRBV12-3/TRBV12-4 | CASTRLHYEQYF | TGTGCCAGCACGAGGCTCCACTACGAGCAGTACTTC
. | TRBJ1-1 | . | TRBV7-2 | CASSLESGDTEAFF | TGTGCCAGCAGCTTAGAGTCGGGAGACACTGAAGCTTTCTTT
. | TRBJ2-5 | few | TRBV5-1 | CASSTSTGYQETQYF | TGCGCCAGCAGCACCTCGACAGGCTACCAAGAGACCCAGTACTTC
. | TRBJ1-6 | . | TRBV24-1 | CATSAGPDNSPLHF | TGTGCCACCAGTGCGGGTCCGGATAATTCACCCCTCCACTTT
. | TRBJ1-1 | . | TRBV29-1 | CSVDRDGTEAFF | TGCAGCGTTGACAGGGACGGGACTGAAGCTTTCTTT
. | TRBJ1-1 | . | TRBV10-2 | CASSVGNMNTVAFF | TGCGCCAGCAGTGTGGGGAATATGAACACTGTAGCTTTCTTT
TRBD2 | TRBJ2-7 | . | TRBV3-1 | CASSGTSGGSSEQYF | TGTGCCAGCAGCGGGACTAGCGGGGGCTCATCCGAGCAGTACTTC
. | TRBJ2-1 | . | TRBV7-2 | CASSLGLYEQFF | TGTGCCAGCAGCTTAGGGTTGTATGAGCAGTTCTTC
. | TRBJ1-1 | once | TRBV29-1 | CSVEGTAGGDTEAFF | TGCAGCGTTGAGGGGACGGCAGGCGGGGACACTGAAGCTTTCTTT
TRBD1 | TRBJ1-4 | . | TRBV3-1 | CASSQGGEGADEKLFF | TGTGCCAGCAGCCAAGGTGGTGAGGGGGCGGACGAAAAACTGTTTTTT